Sequencing of this T cell receptor beta chain was carried out in a study of blood T cell repertoires in COVID-19. At the level of the study: The United States, Italy and Spain supplied acute and convalescent COVID-19 samples. Sources were T cells, B-cell-depleted T cells, or PBMCs; the material itself was cDNA or gDNA.

Clones were read by immunoSEQ multiplex PCR, and TCRdb kept only the in-frame ones, dropping some. Here the sample spans some 200,000 clones, approximately 85% being singletons. The CDR3 has 16 residues. Germline values: CDR1 SGHTS, CDR2 YDEGEE. Trimming cost V 0 bases and J 1 base; bases outside gene matches: 4. Enrolment of Seattle patients took place during active infection, and they were followed longitudinally. This chain links TRBV5-8 with TRBJ2-7; 10 bases line up with TRBD2. The sequencing input was peripheral blood. The TCR comes from a woman in her 70s with COVID-19, enrolled during active disease. The CDR3, as DNA: TGTGCCAGCAGCTTGGCAGGGACTAGCGTATCCTACGAGCAGTACTTC. Translation gives CASSLAGTSVSYEQYF.